Sequencing of this T cell receptor beta chain was carried out in a study of shared clonotypes between healthy human individuals. The overall study: The plates for each donor numbered three CD4 naive, three CD4 memory, two CD8 naive and one CD8 memory.

Every contributor of samples was a Caucasian grown-up residing in Nashville, Tennessee. V was pared by 4 bases and J by 4 bases, with 10 bases of the junction left unmatched. CDR3 length: 18 amino acids. Per germline, CDR1 SGHRS and CDR2 YFSETQ. Clones were sequenced by immunoSEQ multiplex PCR, and TCRdb holds only the in-frame ones, with some missing. The sample contains some 2.3 million clones, roughly 93% of which appear only once. The TCR comes from a man younger than 35 in good health. Some clones in this sample may be carry-over from other donors' samples. The J gene is TRBJ2-3, the V gene TRBV5-1; TRBD2 aligns across 15 bases. What was sequenced was naive CD4+ T cells from PBMCs. Subset denoted: CD45RA+ positively selected. The CDR3 DNA follows: TGCGCCAGCAGCCTGGGGACTAGCGGGAGGCCCGGGGCAGATACGCAGTATTTT. Residues: CASSLGTSGRPGADTQYF.